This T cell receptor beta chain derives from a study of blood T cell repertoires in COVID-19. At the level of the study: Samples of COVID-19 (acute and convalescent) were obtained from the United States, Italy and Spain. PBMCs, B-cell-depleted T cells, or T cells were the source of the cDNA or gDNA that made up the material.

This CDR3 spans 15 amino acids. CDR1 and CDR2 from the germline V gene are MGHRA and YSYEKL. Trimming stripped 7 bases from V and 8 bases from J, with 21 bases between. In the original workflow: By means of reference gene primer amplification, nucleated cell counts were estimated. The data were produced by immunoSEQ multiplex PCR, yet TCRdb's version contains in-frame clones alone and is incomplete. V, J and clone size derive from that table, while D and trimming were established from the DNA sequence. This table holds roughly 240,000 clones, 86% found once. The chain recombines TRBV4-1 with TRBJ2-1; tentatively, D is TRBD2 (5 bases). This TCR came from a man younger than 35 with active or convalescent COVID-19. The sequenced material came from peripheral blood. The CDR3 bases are TGCGCCAGCAATGAAGACCTAGCTTCATTAGATGAGCAGTTCTTC. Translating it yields CASNEDLASLDEQFF.